The 6 T cell receptor beta chains given below trace back to one sample, sequenced in a study of cytomegalovirus exposure and HLA in healthy donors. Primers included in the PCR were 60 Vbeta and 13 Jbeta primers. Generated by immunoSEQ multiplex PCR, the TCRdb table keeps only in-frame clones and is missing some. The sample carries about 190,000 clones, less than 85% recorded once. The sample taken for sequencing was PBMCs. These receptor sequences come from a man younger than 40 in good health and CMV-seropositive.

J is TRBJ2-6 and V is TRBV11-1; 8 nucleotides line up with TRBD1. The trim removed 5 bases at V and 0 bases at J, leaving 6 bases unmatched. This CDR3 has 17 amino acids. The germline V gene has CDR1 SGHAT and CDR2 FQDESV (reference sequence). The CDR3 DNA follows: TGTGCCAGCAGCCTATGGACAGGGTTCTCTGGGGCCAACGTCCTGACTTTC. Translating it yields CASSLWTGFSGANVLTF.

This clone was observed a handful of times. The rearrangement links TRBV4-1 to TRBJ2-5; D not certain. This CDR3 spans 13 amino acids. Germline V gene lookup returns CDR1 MGHRA and CDR2 YSYEKL. The V and J ends lost 1 base and 5 bases respectively, with 8 bases between them. As DNA, the CDR3 is TGCGCCAGCAGCCAAGGACTTGCGGAGACCCAGTACTTC. This codes for CASSQGLAETQYF.

The V call is TRBV23-1, the J call TRBJ2-3; weak D call: TRBD1 (6 bases). TRBV23-1 is designated an ORF whose function remains uncertain. The CDR3 is 19 residues long. V was pared by 7 bases and J by 0 bases, with 26 bases between. The chain's CDR3 is CASIPPRDKLSSSTDTQYF. The CDR3 DNA is TGCGCCAGCATACCTCCGAGGGACAAACTTTCATCTAGCACAGATACGCAGTATTTT.

The rearrangement uses TRBV19 and TRBJ1-1; 10 bases agree with TRBD1. Germline lookup yields CDR1 LNHDA and CDR2 SQIVND (reference sequence). The V and J ends lost 9 bases and 11 bases, in that order; junction bases with no gene match: 12. The CDR3 spans 13 residues. In nucleotides, the CDR3 is TGTGCCAGCTCCCGGGACAGGGGCTCTTTTGCTTTCTTT. Encoded protein: CASSRDRGSFAFF.

This rearrangement joins TRBV19 to TRBJ1-1; perhaps TRBD1 as D (5 bases). Per the germline V gene, CDR1 is LNHDA and CDR2 is SQIVND (reference sequence). There are 15 residues in the CDR3. Trimming removed 1 base from V and 5 bases from J, with 14 bases in between. In DNA form, the CDR3 reads TGTGCCAGTAGTATAGTTCGGTCCCGGGGGACTGAAGCTTTCTTT. Protein sequence: CASSIVRSRGTEAFF.

This clone was counted a single time. The chain combines TRBV7-3 with TRBJ1-6; D is perhaps TRBD1 (5 bases). The CDR3 contains 15 residues. From germline, CDR1 is SGHTA and CDR2 FQGTGA. V gave up 0 bases and J gave up 3 bases, with 6 bases separating them. The CDR3 sequence is CASSLTGLYNSPLHF. CDR3 nucleotide sequence: TGTGCCAGCAGCTTAACGGGGCTCTATAATTCACCCCTCCACTTT.